This TCR beta chain is from a study of blood T cell repertoires in COVID-19. Study overall: T cells, B-cell-depleted T cells, or PBMCs supplied cDNA or gDNA.

Germline CDR1 SGHKS, CDR2 YYEKEE (reference sequence). Trimming removed 2 bases from V and 1 base from J, with 6 bases in between. This CDR3 comprises 13 residues. Original processing methods: Estimation of nucleated cell counts relied on the amplification of reference gene primers. Sequenced by immunoSEQ multiplex PCR; TCRdb stores in-frame clones only, minus some. V, J and clone size reflect that table, while D and trimming were determined from the DNA. The table shows under 300,000 clones, with roughly 88% occurring only once. The receptor was isolated from an older man with acute or convalescent COVID-19. The chain carries TRBV5-5 and TRBJ1-1; D perhaps matches TRBD1 (5 bases). The sequencing input was peripheral blood. DNA for the CDR3: TGTGCCAGCAGCTTCGGGGGGAACACTGAAGCTTTCTTT. This codes for CASSFGGNTEAFF.